These 12 T cell receptor beta chains originate from one sample sequenced in a study of T cell changes during pregnancy in multiple sclerosis. Profiled with immunoSEQ multiplex PCR; TCRdb holds only in-frame clones, not every one. The sample gives 43,000 or so clones, roughly 90% of which show up once; roughly 1.4% is in the top ten. The sample consisted of PBMCs (not recorded whether the cells were cultured). The origin of the receptors is a female donor with multiple sclerosis, enrolled in a pregnancy study.

This clone has a handful of counts. This chain connects TRBV7-9 to TRBJ1-1; maybe TRBD1 (5 bases). CDR1 SEHNR and CDR2 FQNEAQ come from the germline V gene (reference sequence). CDR3 length: 13 amino acids. Deletions cut 5 bases from V and 4 bases from J, with 11 bases between. The CDR3 DNA reads TGTGCCAGCAGCGGCCCCCAGGGCACTGAAGCTTTCTTT. Its translation is CASSGPQGTEAFF.

The chain couples TRBV6-5 to TRBJ1-2; D is perhaps TRBD1 (5 bases). This CDR3 spans 15 amino acids. Trimming cost V 7 bases and J 3 bases, with 18 bases left between them. Germline values: CDR1 MNHEY, CDR2 SVGAGI. The CDR3 protein is CASTLEAGLHYGYTF. DNA of the CDR3: TGTGCCAGCACCCTGGAGGCAGGGCTACACTATGGCTACACCTTC.

CDR3 nucleotide sequence: TGTGCCACCGCCGGGACAGTGAATGAAAAACTGTTTTTT. Protein product: CATAGTVNEKLFF. This sequence joins TRBV19 and TRBJ1-4; TRBD1 agrees at 7 bases. The V gene end was trimmed by 10 bases and the J gene end by 5 bases; junction bases not matched to a gene: 7. Looked up from germline, CDR1 is LNHDA and CDR2 is SQIVND (reference sequence). The CDR3 covers 13 residues.

The chain uses TRBV28 and TRBJ1-2, with 10 bases that match TRBD1. The germline V gene encodes CDR1 MDHEN and CDR2 SYDVKM. The CDR3 runs 14 residues. Trimming at V came to 7 bases and at J to 8 bases, leaving 10 bases not matched to a gene. The CDR3 spells CASTRDRGSFGYTF. The CDR3 DNA sequence: TGTGCCAGCACCCGGGACAGGGGCTCATTCGGCTACACCTTC.

The J gene is TRBJ2-1, the V gene TRBV25-1, with 8 bases that match TRBD2. The CDR3 is 13 residues long. Germline loops: CDR1 MGHDK, CDR2 SYGVNS. Trimming cost V 3 bases and J 8 bases; bases outside gene matches: 3. CDR3 in amino acids: CASSDPSGHEQFF. In DNA, the CDR3 is TGTGCCAGCAGTGATCCTAGCGGGCATGAGCAGTTCTTC.

The CDR3 loop is CASSEALGDIQYF. CDR3 DNA: TGTGCCAGCAGTGAAGCATTGGGGGACATTCAGTACTTC. The V gene is TRBV6-1, the J gene TRBJ2-4, with D perhaps matching TRBD1 or TRBD2 (5 bases each). CDR1 and CDR2 (germline): MNHNS, SASEGT. Deletions cut 0 bases from V and 8 bases from J, with 8 bases between. This CDR3 is 13 amino acids long.

V usage is TRBV9 and J usage is TRBJ2-2, with D possibly being TRBD1 (6 bases). Germline V lookup: CDR1 SGDLS, CDR2 YYNGEE. V was shortened by 0 bases and J by 0 bases, with 9 bases between the two germline ends. This CDR3 is 16 amino acids long. CDR3 sequence reads: CASSVVSGANTGELFF. For the CDR3, the DNA is TGTGCCAGCAGCGTAGTTTCAGGGGCGAACACCGGGGAGCTGTTTTTT. Supplemented by reference TRBV9 and TRBJ2-2, the full variable domain reads DSGVTQTPKHLITATGQRVTLRCSPRSGDLSVYWYQQSLDQGLQFLIQYYNGEERAKGNILERFSAQQFPDLHSELNLSSLELGDSALYFCASSVVSGANTGELFFGEGSRLTVL.

This chain links TRBV30 with TRBJ2-2; 11 nucleotides match TRBD2. Germline V CDR1 and CDR2: GTSNPN, SVGIG (reference sequence). V gave up 4 bases and J gave up 4 bases; unmatched junction bases: 5. This CDR3 has 15 amino acids. The CDR3 loop reads CAWTGTSGFTGELFF. The CDR3 DNA sequence: TGTGCCTGGACCGGGACTAGCGGTTTCACCGGGGAGCTGTTTTTT.

The J gene is TRBJ2-2, the V gene TRBV4-1, with 7 positions matching TRBD1. Germline CDR1 and CDR2: MGHRA and YSYEKL. The V and J ends lost 0 bases and 0 bases, in that order; junction bases with no gene match: 1. The CDR3 covers 16 residues. The CDR3 loop is CASSQEGTANTGELFF. In DNA form, the CDR3 reads TGCGCCAGCAGCCAAGAAGGGACAGCGAACACCGGGGAGCTGTTTTTT.

The rearrangement uses TRBV28 and TRBJ2-7, with D possibly being TRBD1 or TRBD2 (5 bases each). Germline CDR1 reads MDHEN; CDR2 reads SYDVKM. The ends were cut back, 2 bases at V and 0 bases at J, with 14 bases in the middle. The CDR3 runs to 16 residues. The CDR3 reads CASSLEGTPSSYEQYF. CDR3 sequence (DNA): TGTGCCAGCAGTTTAGAGGGGACGCCCAGCTCCTACGAGCAGTACTTC. Full variable domain (missing parts from reference TRBV28 and TRBJ2-7): DVKVTQSSRYLVKRTGEKVFLECVQDMDHENMFWYRQDPGLGLRLIYFSYDVKMKEKGDIPEGYSVSREKKERFSLILESASTNQTSMYLCASSLEGTPSSYEQYFGPGTRLTVT.

In DNA form, the CDR3 reads TGTGCCAGCAGCCAAGATCGGACAGGGGATAATGAAAAACTGTTTTTT. Protein: CASSQDRTGDNEKLFF. The chain employs TRBV4-2 and TRBJ1-4; 9 bases match TRBD1. Losses at the gene ends were 0 bases for V and 4 bases for J; bases not matched to a gene: 3. The CDR3 totals 16 residues. The germline V gene encodes CDR1 LGHNA and CDR2 YNFKEQ.

This clone was detected once. The genes are TRBV14 and TRBJ2-6; D remains unclear. Germline-derived CDR1 and CDR2 are SGHDN and FVKESK. Trimming removed 4 bases from V and 4 bases from J, with 8 bases in between. This CDR3 is 14 amino acids long. The CDR3 protein is CASSPLGGANVLTF. As DNA, the CDR3 is TGTGCCAGCAGCCCGCTTGGAGGGGCCAACGTCCTGACTTTC.